This paragraph reports one T cell receptor (beta chain). First-strand cDNA used TRAV- and TRBV-specific primers, covering alpha and beta chains. With a V-primer adapter and a constant-region primer, TCRs were amplified for about 20 PCR cycles. In TCRdb, the reads were re-called with MiXCR into one record per CDR3 protein. The table has about 9,000 distinct CDR3 sequences, more than 65% seen once. These data are taken from a study of low-dose radiotherapy and immunotherapy resistance in tumors. Study information: The treatment that patients received was intravenous nivolumab 240 mg every two weeks plus ipilimumab 1 mg/kg every six weeks. Intravenously given cyclophosphamide 200 mg/m2 followed a two-week schedule that placed each dose one day before radiation and immunotherapy.

Low-dose radiotherapy, low-dose cyclophosphamide, aspirin, ipilimumab and nivolumab were all given to the donors. Advanced solid tumors lacking tumor-infiltrating lymphocytes were present in eligible patients. The CDR3 totals 14 residues. The ends were cut back, 9 bases at V and 2 bases at J, with 11 bases in the middle. Germline-derived CDR1 and CDR2 are LNHDA and SQIVND (reference sequence). The sequence was obtained from a human donor with advanced metastatic prostate, ovarian, gallbladder or colorectal cancer (not recorded which). This table probably holds off-target reads from a library built for another chain. The chain joins TRBV19 to TRBJ1-6; no clear D gene. As DNA, the CDR3 is TGTGCCAGACCACATAGGACCTATAATTCACCCCTCCACTTT. This codes for CARPHRTYNSPLHF.